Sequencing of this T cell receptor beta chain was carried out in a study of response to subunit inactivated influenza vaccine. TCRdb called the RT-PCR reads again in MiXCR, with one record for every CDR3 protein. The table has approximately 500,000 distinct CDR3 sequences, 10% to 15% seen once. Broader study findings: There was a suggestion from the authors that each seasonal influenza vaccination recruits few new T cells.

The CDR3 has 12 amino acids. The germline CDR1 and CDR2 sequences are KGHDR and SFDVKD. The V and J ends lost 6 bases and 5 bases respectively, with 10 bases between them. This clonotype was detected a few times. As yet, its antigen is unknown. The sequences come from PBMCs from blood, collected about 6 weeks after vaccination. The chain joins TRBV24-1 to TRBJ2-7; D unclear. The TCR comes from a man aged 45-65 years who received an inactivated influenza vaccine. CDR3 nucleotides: TGTGCCACCAGTCCGCCAGTCAACGAGCAGTACTTC. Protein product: CATSPPVNEQYF.